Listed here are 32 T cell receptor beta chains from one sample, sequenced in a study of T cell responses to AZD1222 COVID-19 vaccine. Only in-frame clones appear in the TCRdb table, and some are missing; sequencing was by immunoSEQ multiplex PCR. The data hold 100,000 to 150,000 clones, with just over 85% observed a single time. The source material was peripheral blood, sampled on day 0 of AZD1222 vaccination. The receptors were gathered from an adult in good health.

The CDR3, as DNA: TGTGCCAGCAGCCCAGCGGGGACAGGGGATGAAAAACTGTTTTTT. It is translated as CASSPAGTGDEKLFF. This sequence joins TRBV3-1 (or the pseudogene TRBV3-2) and TRBJ1-4; TRBD1 matches at 10 bases. CDR3 length: 15 amino acids. Looked up from germline, CDR1 is LGHDT and CDR2 is YNNKEL (reference sequence). V shed 4 bases and J 6 bases; nucleotides not matched to a gene: 5.

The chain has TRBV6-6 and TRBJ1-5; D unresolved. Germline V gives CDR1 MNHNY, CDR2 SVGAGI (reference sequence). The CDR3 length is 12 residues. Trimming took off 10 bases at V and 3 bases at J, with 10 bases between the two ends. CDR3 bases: TGTGCCACCCGAGGGTACAATCAGCCCCAGCATTTT. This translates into CATRGYNQPQHF.

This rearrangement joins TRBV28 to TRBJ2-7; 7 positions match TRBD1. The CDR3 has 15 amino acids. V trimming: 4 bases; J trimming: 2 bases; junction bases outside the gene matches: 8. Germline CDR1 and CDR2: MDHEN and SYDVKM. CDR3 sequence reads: CASSSVTGLAYEQYF. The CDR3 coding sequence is TGTGCCAGCAGTTCTGTGACAGGGTTGGCCTACGAGCAGTACTTC.

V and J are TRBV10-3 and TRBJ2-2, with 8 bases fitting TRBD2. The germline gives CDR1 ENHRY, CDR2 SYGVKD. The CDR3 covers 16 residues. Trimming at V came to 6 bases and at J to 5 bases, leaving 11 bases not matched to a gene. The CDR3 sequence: CAISGGSGGGTGELFF. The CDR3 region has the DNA TGTGCCATCAGCGGGGGCAGCGGGGGTGGTACCGGGGAGCTGTTTTTT.

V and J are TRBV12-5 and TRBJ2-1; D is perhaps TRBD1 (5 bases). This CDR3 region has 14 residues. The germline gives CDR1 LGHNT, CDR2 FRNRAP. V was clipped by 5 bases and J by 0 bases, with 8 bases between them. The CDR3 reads CASGTGSSYNEQFF. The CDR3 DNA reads TGTGCTAGTGGTACAGGAAGCTCCTACAATGAGCAGTTCTTC. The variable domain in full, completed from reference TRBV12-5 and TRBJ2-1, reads DARVTQTPRHKVTEMGQEVTMRCQPILGHNTVFWYRQTMMQGLELLAYFRNRAPLDDSGMPKDRFSAEMPDATLATLKIQPSEPRDSAVYFCASGTGSSYNEQFFGPGTRLTVL.

The CDR3 sequence is CASSYGYTQYF. Here the CDR3 DNA reads TGTGCCAGCAGTTACGGCTATACGCAGTATTTT. V gene TRBV6-5 combines with J gene TRBJ2-3; D gene unclear. V was clipped by 2 bases and J by 7 bases, with 4 bases between them. From germline, CDR1 is MNHEY and CDR2 SVGAGI. The CDR3 length is 11 residues.

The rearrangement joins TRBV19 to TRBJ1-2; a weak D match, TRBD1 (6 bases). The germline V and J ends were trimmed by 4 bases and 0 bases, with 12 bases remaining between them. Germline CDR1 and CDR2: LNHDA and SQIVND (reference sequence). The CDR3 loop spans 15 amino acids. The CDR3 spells CASSTGQSANYGYTF. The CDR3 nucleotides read TGTGCCAGTAGTACCGGACAGTCAGCTAACTATGGCTACACCTTC.

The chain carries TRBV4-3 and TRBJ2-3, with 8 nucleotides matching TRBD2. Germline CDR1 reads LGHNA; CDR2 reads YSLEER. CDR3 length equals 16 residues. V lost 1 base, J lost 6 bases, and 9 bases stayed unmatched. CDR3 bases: TGCGCCAGCAGCCAAGCCCTTGCGGGGGGAAGGGATACGCAGTATTTT. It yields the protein CASSQALAGGRDTQYF.

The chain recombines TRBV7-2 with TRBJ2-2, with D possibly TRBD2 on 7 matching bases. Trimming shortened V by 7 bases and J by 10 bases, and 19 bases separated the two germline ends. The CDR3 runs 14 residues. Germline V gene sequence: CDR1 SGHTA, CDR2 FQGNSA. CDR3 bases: TGTGCCAGCACCTATCTGGGGGGGCAGGAGGAGCTGTTTTTT. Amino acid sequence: CASTYLGGQEELFF.

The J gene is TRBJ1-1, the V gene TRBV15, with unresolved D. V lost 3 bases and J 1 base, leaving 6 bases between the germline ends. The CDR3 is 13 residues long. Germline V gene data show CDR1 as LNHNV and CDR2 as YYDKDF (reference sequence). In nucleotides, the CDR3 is TGTGCCACCAGCAGGGACCCGAACACTGAAGCTTTCTTT. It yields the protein CATSRDPNTEAFF.

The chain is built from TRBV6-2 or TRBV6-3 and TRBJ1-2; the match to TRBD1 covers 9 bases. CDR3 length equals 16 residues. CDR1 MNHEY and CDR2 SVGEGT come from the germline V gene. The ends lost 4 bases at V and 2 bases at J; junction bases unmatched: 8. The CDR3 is CASSSPGDRENYGYTF. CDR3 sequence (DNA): TGTGCCAGCAGTTCTCCCGGGGACAGGGAGAACTATGGCTACACCTTC.

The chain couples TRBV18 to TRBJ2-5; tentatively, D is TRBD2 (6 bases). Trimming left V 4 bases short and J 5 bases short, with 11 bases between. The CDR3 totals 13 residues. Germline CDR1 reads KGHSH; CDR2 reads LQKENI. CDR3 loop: CASSQGLRETQYF. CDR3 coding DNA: TGTGCCAGCTCACAGGGACTGCGGGAGACCCAGTACTTC.

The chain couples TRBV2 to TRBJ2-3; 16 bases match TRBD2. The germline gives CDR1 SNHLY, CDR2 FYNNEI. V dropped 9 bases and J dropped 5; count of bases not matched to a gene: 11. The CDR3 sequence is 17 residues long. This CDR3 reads CASISGTSGGVGDTQYF. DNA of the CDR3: TGTGCCAGTATCTCCGGGACTAGCGGGGGGGTAGGAGATACGCAGTATTTT.

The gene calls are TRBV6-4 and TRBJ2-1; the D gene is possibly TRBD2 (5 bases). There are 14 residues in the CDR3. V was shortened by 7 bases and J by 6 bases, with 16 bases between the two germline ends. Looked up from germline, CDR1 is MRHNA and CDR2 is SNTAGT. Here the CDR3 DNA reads TGTGCCAGCACGGACTCCGCAGGATCCAATGAGCAGTTCTTC. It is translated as CASTDSAGSNEQFF.

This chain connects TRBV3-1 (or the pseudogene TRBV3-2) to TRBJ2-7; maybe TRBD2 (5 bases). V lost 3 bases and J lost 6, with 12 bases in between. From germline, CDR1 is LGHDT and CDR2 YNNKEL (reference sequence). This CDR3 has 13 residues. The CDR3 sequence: CASSHQTGLEQYF. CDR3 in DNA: TGTGCCAGCAGCCATCAGACCGGACTCGAGCAGTACTTC.

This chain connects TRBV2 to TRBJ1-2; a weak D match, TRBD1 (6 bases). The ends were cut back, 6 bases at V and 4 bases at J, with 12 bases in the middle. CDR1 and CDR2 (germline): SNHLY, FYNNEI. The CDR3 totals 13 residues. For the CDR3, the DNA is TGTGCCAGCAGCCAACAGGGCCTCTATGGCTACACCTTC. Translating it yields CASSQQGLYGYTF.

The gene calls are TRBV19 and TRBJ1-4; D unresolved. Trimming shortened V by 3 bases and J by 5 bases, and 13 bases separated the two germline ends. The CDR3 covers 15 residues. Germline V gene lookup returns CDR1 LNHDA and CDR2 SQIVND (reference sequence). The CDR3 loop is CASSIGGKGNEKLFF. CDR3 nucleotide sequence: TGTGCCAGTAGTATTGGAGGGAAAGGCAATGAAAAACTGTTTTTT. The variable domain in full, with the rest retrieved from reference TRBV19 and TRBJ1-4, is DGGITQSPKYLFRKEGQNVTLSCEQNLNHDAMYWYRQDPGQGLRLIYYSQIVNDFQKGDIAEGYSVSREKKESFPLTVTSAQKNPTAFYLCASSIGGKGNEKLFFGSGTQLSVL.

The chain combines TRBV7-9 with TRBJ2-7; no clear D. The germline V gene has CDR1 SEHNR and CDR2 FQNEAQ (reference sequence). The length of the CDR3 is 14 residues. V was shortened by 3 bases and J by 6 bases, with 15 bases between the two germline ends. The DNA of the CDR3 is TGTGCCAGCAGCTTCACAGCTACCTTGGGCGAGCAGTACTTC. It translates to CASSFTATLGEQYF.

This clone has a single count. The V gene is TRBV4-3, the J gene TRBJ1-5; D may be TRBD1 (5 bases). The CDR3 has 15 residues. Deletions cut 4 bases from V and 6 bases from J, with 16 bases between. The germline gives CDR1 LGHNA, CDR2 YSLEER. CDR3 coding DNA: TGCGCCAGCAGCCCGACGGCCAGGGAGGGTCAGCCCCAGCATTTT. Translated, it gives CASSPTAREGQPQHF.

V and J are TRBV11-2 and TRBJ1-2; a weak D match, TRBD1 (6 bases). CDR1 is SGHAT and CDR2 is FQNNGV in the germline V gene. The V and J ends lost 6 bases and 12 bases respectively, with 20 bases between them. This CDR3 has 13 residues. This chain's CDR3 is CASSSIRGPTNTF. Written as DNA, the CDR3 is TGTGCCAGCAGTTCCATCAGGGGCCCTACGAACACCTTC.

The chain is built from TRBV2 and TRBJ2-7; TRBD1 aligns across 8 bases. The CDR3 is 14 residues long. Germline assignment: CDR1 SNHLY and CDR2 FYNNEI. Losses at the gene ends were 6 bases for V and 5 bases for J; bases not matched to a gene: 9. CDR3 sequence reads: CASRQTGTGDEQYF. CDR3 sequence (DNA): TGTGCCAGCAGACAGACAGGGACAGGAGACGAGCAGTACTTC.

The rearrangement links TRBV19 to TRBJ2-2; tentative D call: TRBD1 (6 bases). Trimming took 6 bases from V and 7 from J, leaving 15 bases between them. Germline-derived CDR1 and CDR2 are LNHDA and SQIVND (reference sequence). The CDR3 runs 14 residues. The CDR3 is CASRPGTMVGELFF. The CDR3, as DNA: TGTGCCAGTAGACCCGGGACAATGGTCGGGGAGCTGTTTTTT.

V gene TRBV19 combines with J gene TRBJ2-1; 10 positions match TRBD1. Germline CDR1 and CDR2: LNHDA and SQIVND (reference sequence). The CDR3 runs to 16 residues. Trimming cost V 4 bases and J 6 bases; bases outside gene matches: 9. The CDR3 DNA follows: TGTGCCAGTAGTAGGCTTGACAGGGGGCGTTTCAATGAGCAGTTCTTC. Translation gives CASSRLDRGRFNEQFF.

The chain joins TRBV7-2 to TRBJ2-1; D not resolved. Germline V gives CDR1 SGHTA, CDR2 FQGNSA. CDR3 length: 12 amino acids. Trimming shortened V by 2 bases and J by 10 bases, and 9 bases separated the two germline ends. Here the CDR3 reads CASSLQFREQFF. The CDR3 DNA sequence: TGTGCCAGCAGCTTACAGTTTCGGGAGCAGTTCTTC.

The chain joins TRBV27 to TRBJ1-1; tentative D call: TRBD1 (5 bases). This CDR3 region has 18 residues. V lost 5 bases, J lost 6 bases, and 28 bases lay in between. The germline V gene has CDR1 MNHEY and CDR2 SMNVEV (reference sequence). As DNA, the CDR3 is TGTGCCAGCAGTCAGCACTTCGGGACTTTCGGGGGGGTAGCTGAAGCTTTCTTT. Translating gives CASSQHFGTFGGVAEAFF.

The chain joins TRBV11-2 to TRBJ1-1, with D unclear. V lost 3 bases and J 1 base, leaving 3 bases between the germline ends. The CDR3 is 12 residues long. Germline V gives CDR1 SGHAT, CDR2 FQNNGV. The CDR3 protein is CASSFGNTEAFF. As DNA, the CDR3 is TGTGCCAGCAGCTTCGGGAACACTGAAGCTTTCTTT.

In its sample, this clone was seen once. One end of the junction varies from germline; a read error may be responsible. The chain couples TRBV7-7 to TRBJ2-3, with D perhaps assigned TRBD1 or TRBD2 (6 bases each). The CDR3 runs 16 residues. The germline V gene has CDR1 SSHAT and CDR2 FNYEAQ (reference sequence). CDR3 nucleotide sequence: TGTGCTAGCAGCTTAGGCAGGGGAGGTGGCACAGATACGCAGTATTTT. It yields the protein CASSLGRGGGTDTQYF.

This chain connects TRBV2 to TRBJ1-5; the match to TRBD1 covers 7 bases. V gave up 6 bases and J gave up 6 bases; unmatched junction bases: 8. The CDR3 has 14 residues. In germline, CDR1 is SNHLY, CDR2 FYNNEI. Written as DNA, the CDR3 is TGTGCCAGCAGAGCAACAGGGGAGAGTCAGCCCCAGCATTTT. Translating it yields CASRATGESQPQHF.

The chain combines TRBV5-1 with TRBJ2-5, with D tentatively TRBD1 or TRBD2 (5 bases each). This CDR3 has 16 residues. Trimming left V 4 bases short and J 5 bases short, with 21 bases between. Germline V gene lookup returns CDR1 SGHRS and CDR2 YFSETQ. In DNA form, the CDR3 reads TGCGCCAGCAGCGACGGGAAAAGGGGTCGAAGGGAGACCCAGTACTTC. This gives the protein CASSDGKRGRRETQYF.

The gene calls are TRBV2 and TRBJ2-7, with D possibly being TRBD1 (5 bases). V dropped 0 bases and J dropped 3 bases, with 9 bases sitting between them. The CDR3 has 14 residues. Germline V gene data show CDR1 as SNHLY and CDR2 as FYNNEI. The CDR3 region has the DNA TGTGCCAGCAGTGAAGCGGCCAGGGACTACGAGCAGTACTTC. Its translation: CASSEAARDYEQYF.

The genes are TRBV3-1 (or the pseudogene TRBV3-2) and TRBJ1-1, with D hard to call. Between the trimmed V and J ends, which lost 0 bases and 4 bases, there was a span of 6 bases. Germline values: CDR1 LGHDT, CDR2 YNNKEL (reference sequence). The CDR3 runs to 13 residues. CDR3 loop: CASSQDRSTEAFF. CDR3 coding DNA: TGTGCCAGCAGCCAAGATCGTAGCACTGAAGCTTTCTTT.

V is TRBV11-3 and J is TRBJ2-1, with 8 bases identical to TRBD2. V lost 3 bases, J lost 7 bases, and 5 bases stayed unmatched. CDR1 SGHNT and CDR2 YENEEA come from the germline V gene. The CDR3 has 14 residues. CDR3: CASSFDGGANEQFF. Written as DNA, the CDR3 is TGTGCCAGCAGCTTCGACGGGGGGGCGAATGAGCAGTTCTTC.